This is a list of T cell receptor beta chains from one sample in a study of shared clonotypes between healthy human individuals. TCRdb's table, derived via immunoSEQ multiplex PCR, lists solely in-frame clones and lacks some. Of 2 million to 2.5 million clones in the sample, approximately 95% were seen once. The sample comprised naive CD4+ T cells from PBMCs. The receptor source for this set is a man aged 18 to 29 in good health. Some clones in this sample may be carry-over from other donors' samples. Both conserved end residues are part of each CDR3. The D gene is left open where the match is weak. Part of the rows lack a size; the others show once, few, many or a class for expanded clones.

CDR3nt: TGTGCCACCAGCAGTGATCCCTGGGAGCAAGAGACCCAGTACTTC
CDR3aa: CATSSDPWEQETQYF
abundance: -
d_gene: -
v_gene: TRBV15
j_gene: TRBJ2-5

CDR3nt: TGCGCCAGCAGCCAAGTAAAAGGGACACCGGACGTTTATAGCAATCAGCCCCAGCATTTT
CDR3aa: CASSQVKGTPDVYSNQPQHF
abundance: -
d_gene: -
v_gene: TRBV4-1
j_gene: TRBJ1-5

CDR3nt: TGTGCCAGCAGTCAAACCGGGACAAACTATGGCTACACCTTC
CDR3aa: CASSQTGTNYGYTF
abundance: once
d_gene: -
v_gene: TRBV2
j_gene: TRBJ1-2

CDR3nt: TGTGCCAGCAGTTTTGGTAGGGGGATCAATCAGCCCCAGCATTTT
CDR3aa: CASSFGRGINQPQHF
abundance: -
d_gene: -
v_gene: TRBV28
j_gene: TRBJ1-5

CDR3nt: TGTGCCAGCAGCGTAGACAACTCTGGAAACACCATATATTTT
CDR3aa: CASSVDNSGNTIYF
abundance: -
d_gene: -
v_gene: TRBV9
j_gene: TRBJ1-3

CDR3nt: TGTGCCAGCAGTCCCAGACAGACTACCTACGAGCAGTACTTC
CDR3aa: CASSPRQTTYEQYF
abundance: -
d_gene: -
v_gene: TRBV28
j_gene: TRBJ2-7

CDR3nt: TGTGCTAGTGGTTTGGTCGGTTCCGGGCCCCATGAGCAGTTCTTC
CDR3aa: CASGLVGSGPHEQFF
abundance: -
d_gene: -
v_gene: TRBV12-5
j_gene: TRBJ2-1

CDR3nt: TGCGCCAGCAGCTTGGGGCAGGGAAGCAATCAGCCCCAGCATTTT
CDR3aa: CASSLGQGSNQPQHF
abundance: -
d_gene: -
v_gene: TRBV5-1
j_gene: TRBJ1-5

CDR3nt: TGTGCCAGCAGCCCCCCTGAGGATACGCAGTATTTT
CDR3aa: CASSPPEDTQYF
abundance: -
d_gene: -
v_gene: TRBV7-9
j_gene: TRBJ2-3

CDR3nt: TGTGCCAGCAGTTTTGGACAGGGACCCTACGAGCAGTACTTC
CDR3aa: CASSFGQGPYEQYF
abundance: -
d_gene: TRBD1
v_gene: TRBV6-6
j_gene: TRBJ2-7

CDR3nt: TGTGCCAGCGTACTTGGGAGCACGGACACTGAAGCTTTCTTT
CDR3aa: CASVLGSTDTEAFF
abundance: -
d_gene: -
v_gene: TRBV18
j_gene: TRBJ1-1

CDR3nt: TGTGCCAGCAGGACAGGGTATAACTATGGCTACACCTTC
CDR3aa: CASRTGYNYGYTF
abundance: -
d_gene: TRBD1
v_gene: TRBV2
j_gene: TRBJ1-2

CDR3nt: TGTGCCAGCAGTTATATGGGGGGGCAGTACTTC
CDR3aa: CASSYMGGQYF
abundance: -
d_gene: -
v_gene: TRBV6-6
j_gene: TRBJ2-7

CDR3nt: TGTGCCAGCAGTTCGCCTTCCGGGGCCTCTAAAGCGACCAATGAGCAGTTCTTC
CDR3aa: CASSSPSGASKATNEQFF
abundance: -
d_gene: -
v_gene: TRBV27
j_gene: TRBJ2-1

CDR3nt: TGTGCCAGCAGCTTAGAACAGGGATCCGGTGAAAAACTGTTTTTT
CDR3aa: CASSLEQGSGEKLFF
abundance: once
d_gene: -
v_gene: TRBV5-4
j_gene: TRBJ1-4

CDR3nt: TGTGCCAGTATTAAAACACCCACTGGGGCCAACGTCCTGACTTTC
CDR3aa: CASIKTPTGANVLTF
abundance: -
d_gene: -
v_gene: TRBV7-8
j_gene: TRBJ2-6

CDR3nt: TGTGCCAGCAGCCATTATGGAGCCCGGGACAGGGGAAATGGCTACACCTTC
CDR3aa: CASSHYGARDRGNGYTF
abundance: -
d_gene: TRBD1
v_gene: TRBV14
j_gene: TRBJ1-2

CDR3nt: TGTGCCAGCGGCCTCGACAGGGTTGGCTACACCTTC
CDR3aa: CASGLDRVGYTF
abundance: -
d_gene: TRBD1
v_gene: TRBV27
j_gene: TRBJ1-2

CDR3nt: TGTGCCAGCAGTTCCCCCTCGGGGAGCGGGCGATCCTACAATGAGCAGTTCTTC
CDR3aa: CASSSPSGSGRSYNEQFF
abundance: once
d_gene: -
v_gene: TRBV28
j_gene: TRBJ2-1

CDR3nt: TGTGCCAGCAACCAGGGTTTAGGTCTTCTCGGAAACACCATATATTTT
CDR3aa: CASNQGLGLLGNTIYF
abundance: -
d_gene: -
v_gene: TRBV2
j_gene: TRBJ1-3

CDR3nt: TGTGCCAGCAGCGTAGAATACGGGACCGCCTACGAGCAGTACTTC
CDR3aa: CASSVEYGTAYEQYF
abundance: -
d_gene: -
v_gene: TRBV9
j_gene: TRBJ2-7